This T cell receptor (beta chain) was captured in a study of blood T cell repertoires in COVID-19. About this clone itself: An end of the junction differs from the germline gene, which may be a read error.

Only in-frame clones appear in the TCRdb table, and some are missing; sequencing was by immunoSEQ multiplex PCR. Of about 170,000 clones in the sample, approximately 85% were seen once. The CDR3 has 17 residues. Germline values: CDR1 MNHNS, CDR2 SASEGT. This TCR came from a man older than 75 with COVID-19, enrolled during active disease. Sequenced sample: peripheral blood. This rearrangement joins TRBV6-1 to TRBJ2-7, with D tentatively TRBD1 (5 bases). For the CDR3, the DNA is TGTGCCAGCAGTGAAGCGCGGTTCGAGACAGCTCCCTACGGGCAGTACTTC. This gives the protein CASSEARFETAPYGQYF.